This T cell receptor beta chain came from a study of blood T cells in healthy people across ages. Drawn from each donor were ten milliliters of peripheral blood. With each sample, at least 5.5 micrograms of total RNA were extracted. Per germline, CDR1 SGDLS and CDR2 YYNGEE. The CDR3 totals 14 residues. For the second PCR, which ran for about 6 to 11 cycles, a sample-barcoded 5' primer and a J-beta primer mix were used. From each sample, at least 2.5 million paired-end reads containing CDR3 were obtained. In TCRdb, the 5' RACE reads were re-called with MiXCR into one record per CDR3 protein. In the table there are over 600,000 distinct CDR3 sequences, 35% to 60% of which are singletons.

This sequence originates from a man older than 75 in good health. The sample consisted of blood. The chain couples TRBV9 to TRBJ2-4, with D hard to call. The assigned J gene may be wrong: the sequence end matches TRBJ2-5 better. The DNA for the CDR3 is TGTGCCAGCAGCGTCCAAGGCTCCCTGGGGACCCAGTACTTC. Its translation is CASSVQGSLGTQYF.